These 21 T cell receptor beta chains originate from one sample sequenced in a study of blood T cell repertoires in COVID-19. Produced via immunoSEQ multiplex PCR; TCRdb's table is partial and in-frame only. The sample records 60,000 to 80,000 clones, about 90% being singletons. The sequenced sample was peripheral blood. The origin of the receptors is a human donor in a cohort sampled during active COVID-19.

The chain joins TRBV5-4 to TRBJ1-2; maybe TRBD1 (5 bases). Germline-derived CDR1 and CDR2 are SGHNT and YYREEE (reference sequence). CDR3 length: 14 amino acids. V was cut by 4 bases and J by 8 bases, with 18 bases left in between. CDR3 coding DNA: TGTGCCAGCAGCCGGTATGGGGGGGTGAGGGGCTACACCTTC. Amino acid sequence: CASSRYGGVRGYTF.

This chain uses TRBV19 with TRBJ2-3; D uncertain. The CDR3 sequence is 14 residues long. Trimming stripped 3 bases from V and 4 bases from J, with 11 bases between. Germline assignment: CDR1 LNHDA and CDR2 SQIVND (reference sequence). The CDR3 coding sequence is TGTGCCAGTAGTATCGGAGCCCGGGCAGATACGCAGTATTTT. This translates into CASSIGARADTQYF.

The rearrangement uses TRBV7-2 and TRBJ2-3; 13 nucleotides agree with TRBD2. V trimming: 5 bases; J trimming: 2 bases; junction bases outside the gene matches: 10. The CDR3 extends over 18 amino acids. Germline V CDR1 and CDR2: SGHTA, FQGNSA. In DNA form, the CDR3 reads TGTGCCAGCAGCCCACTAGCGGGGGGGCTTTTTGTCACAGATACGCAGTATTTT. Encoded protein: CASSPLAGGLFVTDTQYF.

The J gene is TRBJ1-1, the V gene TRBV2, with unresolved D. V was clipped by 10 bases and J by 1 base, with 10 bases between them. Germline CDR1 SNHLY, CDR2 FYNNEI. This CDR3 spans 12 amino acids. The CDR3 sequence: CAMRQRNTEAFF. The CDR3, as DNA: TGTGCCATGAGACAAAGGAACACTGAAGCTTTCTTT.

This chain joins TRBV14 and TRBJ2-4, with 8 bases aligning to TRBD1. This CDR3 comprises 20 residues. V shed 1 base and J 0 bases; nucleotides not matched to a gene: 14. Germline-derived CDR1 and CDR2 are SGHDN and FVKESK. The CDR3 DNA is TGTGCCAGCAGCCAAGTAAAGGTCGGACAGGGCGGGATAGCCAAAAACATTCAGTACTTC. This codes for CASSQVKVGQGGIAKNIQYF.

The chain has TRBV10-3 and TRBJ1-1; 8 nucleotides line up with TRBD1. This CDR3 contains 15 residues. Germline-derived CDR1 and CDR2 are ENHRY and SYGVKD. V lost 2 bases, J lost 7 bases, and 9 bases stayed unmatched. CDR3 in DNA: TGTGCCATCAGTGAGCCGAGCAGGGGGCAAGGTGAAGCTTTCTTT. This gives the protein CAISEPSRGQGEAFF.

J is TRBJ2-7 and V is TRBV6-2 or TRBV6-3; the D gene is possibly TRBD1 (5 bases). V dropped 6 bases and J dropped 0 bases, with 18 bases sitting between them. CDR1 is MNHEY, CDR2 SVGEGT, per germline. CDR3 length: 16 amino acids. CDR3 sequence reads: CASSLTDTYGSYEQYF. The CDR3 DNA reads TGTGCCAGCAGCTTGACAGATACCTACGGCTCCTACGAGCAGTACTTC.

The chain joins TRBV5-1 to TRBJ2-3; possibly TRBD1 for D (6 bases). CDR1 is SGHRS and CDR2 is YFSETQ in the germline V gene. V was cut by 0 bases and J by 6 bases, with 11 bases left in between. CDR3 length: 14 residues. In DNA form, the CDR3 reads TGCGCCAGCAGCTTGGACAGGGCCCGCGATACGCAGTATTTT. It encodes CASSLDRARDTQYF.

The chain carries TRBV7-9 and TRBJ2-1; the match to TRBD2 covers 8 bases. Germline V CDR1 and CDR2: SEHNR, FQNEAQ (reference sequence). This CDR3 region has 17 residues. J was trimmed by 3 bases and V by 6 bases; bases with no gene match: 13. DNA for the CDR3: TGTGCCAGCAGTTGGAGCGGGACTAGGGGTATCTACAATGAGCAGTTCTTC. It is translated as CASSWSGTRGIYNEQFF.

This clone was counted between two and nine times. The CDR3 spells CAWRLTADTEAFF. The CDR3 nucleotides are TGTGCCTGGAGGTTAACCGCGGACACTGAAGCTTTCTTT. The chain recombines TRBV30 with TRBJ1-1; D unresolved. This CDR3 comprises 13 residues. V was cut by 3 bases and J by 3 bases, with 11 bases left in between. Per the germline V gene, CDR1 is GTSNPN and CDR2 is SVGIG (reference sequence). Full variable domain (remainder filled in from reference TRBV30 and TRBJ1-1): SQTIHQWPATLVQPVGSPLSLECTVEGTSNPNLYWYRQAAGRGLQLLFYSVGIGQISSEVPQNLSASRPQDRQFILSSKKLLLSDSGFYLCAWRLTADTEAFFGQGTRLTVV.

The J gene is TRBJ1-2, the V gene TRBV10-2; D uncertain. This CDR3 has 14 residues. The V gene's germline CDR1 is WSHSY and CDR2 SAAADI. The V gene lost 2 bases and the J gene lost 6 bases, with 13 bases spanning the gap. CDR3: CASSEVGARDGYTF. DNA for the CDR3: TGCGCCAGCAGTGAGGTCGGAGCTAGAGATGGCTACACCTTC.

The chain recombines TRBV2 with TRBJ2-5; D ambiguous. The CDR3 covers 13 residues. Germline lookup yields CDR1 SNHLY and CDR2 FYNNEI. V lost 6 bases and J lost 2, with 10 bases in between. CDR3 in DNA: TGTGCCAGCAGACGAACAGAACAAGAGACCCAGTACTTC. This codes for CASRRTEQETQYF.

The chain carries TRBV30 and TRBJ2-2; maybe TRBD2 (5 bases). Between the trimmed V and J ends, which lost 2 bases and 6 bases, there was a span of 13 bases. This CDR3 spans 14 amino acids. From germline, CDR1 is GTSNPN and CDR2 SVGIG (reference sequence). As DNA, the CDR3 is TGTGCCTGGAGTCCCACATTCGGGGCCGGGGAGCTGTTTTTT. As protein: CAWSPTFGAGELFF.

CDR3 residues: CASSFFSAGGLEQYF. Written as DNA, the CDR3 is TGTGCCAGCAGTTTTTTTTCGGCAGGGGGTCTCGAGCAGTACTTC. This chain connects TRBV28 to TRBJ2-7; TRBD1 agrees at 7 bases. The length of the CDR3 is 15 residues. The ends lost 3 bases at V and 6 bases at J; junction bases unmatched: 11. The V gene's germline CDR1 is MDHEN and CDR2 SYDVKM.

V is TRBV3-1 (or the pseudogene TRBV3-2) and J is TRBJ1-2; D not certain. V lost 4 bases and J lost 5, with 14 bases in between. This CDR3 is built from 14 residues. Germline assignment: CDR1 LGHDT and CDR2 YNNKEL (reference sequence). CDR3 bases: TGTGCCAGCAGCCCGGCGGGGAGTGGATATGGCTACACCTTC. Its translation is CASSPAGSGYGYTF.

This sequence joins TRBV28 and TRBJ1-3; no clear D gene. Germline CDR1 and CDR2: MDHEN and SYDVKM. This CDR3 spans 15 amino acids. V lost 2 bases, J lost 0 bases, and 8 bases lay in between. CDR3 bases: TGTGCCAGCAGTTTAGGTGGTAGCTCTGGAAACACCATATATTTT. Amino acid sequence: CASSLGGSSGNTIYF.

The chain has TRBV11-1 and TRBJ1-2; 7 bases map to TRBD1. The CDR3 runs 14 residues. The V gene end was trimmed by 5 bases and the J gene end by 0 bases; junction bases not matched to a gene: 3. The germline CDR1 and CDR2 sequences are SGHAT and FQDESV (reference sequence). Here the CDR3 reads CASSVDRANYGYTF. The CDR3 nucleotides read TGTGCCAGCAGCGTCGACAGGGCTAACTATGGCTACACCTTC.

This chain uses TRBV7-2 with TRBJ2-1, with no clear D. This CDR3 is 14 amino acids long. V dropped 1 base and J dropped 7 bases, with 11 bases sitting between them. Germline V gene sequence: CDR1 SGHTA, CDR2 FQGNSA. CDR3 loop: CASSLGVAVNEQFF. In nucleotides, the CDR3 is TGTGCCAGCAGCTTAGGAGTAGCTGTTAATGAGCAGTTCTTC.

The DNA of the CDR3 is TGCGCCAGCAGGGACATGCGGAACACTGAAGCTTTCTTT. Protein sequence: CASRDMRNTEAFF. The rearrangement uses TRBV10-1 and TRBJ1-1, with D perhaps matching TRBD1 (5 bases). CDR1 WNHNN and CDR2 SYGVQD come from the germline V gene (reference sequence). There are 13 residues in the CDR3. V was shortened by 6 bases and J by 1 base, with 9 bases between the two germline ends.

The sample holds one count of this clone. V usage is TRBV7-2 and J usage is TRBJ2-6, with 7 bases lining up with TRBD1. Germline trimming cut 5 bases from V and 3 bases from J; bases unmatched to any gene: 4. CDR3 length equals 15 residues. The germline V gene encodes CDR1 SGHTA and CDR2 FQGNSA. CDR3 nucleotide sequence: TGTGCCAGCAGCCCGACAGGGCTTGGGGCCAACGTCCTGACTTTC. Its translation: CASSPTGLGANVLTF. The whole variable domain, remainder taken from reference TRBV7-2 and TRBJ2-6, is GAGVSQSPSNKVTEKGKDVELRCDPISGHTALYWYRQSLGQGLEFLIYFQGNSAPDKSGLPSDRFSAERTGGSVSTLTIQRTQQEDSAVYLCASSPTGLGANVLTFGAGSRLTVL.

The V and J genes are TRBV19 and TRBJ1-1; perhaps TRBD1 as D (6 bases). Trimming took 4 bases from V and 4 from J, leaving 19 bases between them. The CDR3 is made up of 16 amino acids. Germline CDR1 LNHDA, CDR2 SQIVND (reference sequence). The CDR3 protein is CASSSPGGARGTEAFF. CDR3 nucleotide sequence: TGTGCCAGTAGTAGTCCGGGGGGGGCGCGTGGCACTGAAGCTTTCTTT.